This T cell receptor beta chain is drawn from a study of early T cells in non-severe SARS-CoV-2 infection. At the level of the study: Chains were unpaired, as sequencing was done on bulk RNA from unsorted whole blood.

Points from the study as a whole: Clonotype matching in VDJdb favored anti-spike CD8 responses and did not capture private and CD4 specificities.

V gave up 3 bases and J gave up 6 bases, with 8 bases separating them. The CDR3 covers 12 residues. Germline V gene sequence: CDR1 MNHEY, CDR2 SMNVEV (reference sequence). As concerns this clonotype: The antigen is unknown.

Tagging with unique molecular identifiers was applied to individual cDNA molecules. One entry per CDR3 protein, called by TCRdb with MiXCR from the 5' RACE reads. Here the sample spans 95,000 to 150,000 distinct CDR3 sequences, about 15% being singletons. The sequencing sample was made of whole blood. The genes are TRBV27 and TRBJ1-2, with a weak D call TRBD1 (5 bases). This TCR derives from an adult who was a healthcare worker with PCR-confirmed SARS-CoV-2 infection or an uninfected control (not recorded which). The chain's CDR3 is CASSLGGNGYTF. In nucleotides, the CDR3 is TGTGCCAGCAGTTTGGGGGGAAATGGCTACACCTTC.